One and the same sample provided the 14 T cell receptor beta chains below, sequenced in a study of shared clonotypes between healthy human individuals. The data were produced by immunoSEQ multiplex PCR, yet TCRdb's version contains in-frame clones alone and is incomplete. The repertoire has hundreds of thousands of clones, approximately 79% of them found once; the top ten carry 1.5% to 2%. Input material: memory CD4+ T cells sorted from blood. Subset: CD45RA-negative fraction. The receptors here all came from a woman in her 30s in good health.

Only a few counts were recorded for this clone. In nucleotides, the CDR3 is TGTGCCAGCAGTGTGGGTATAGGGGGACGGCCCCAGCATTTT. It specifies CASSVGIGGRPQHF. This chain connects TRBV2 to TRBJ1-5; TRBD1 is a possible D gene (6 bases). V was shortened by 4 bases and J by 9 bases, with 16 bases between the two germline ends. Germline CDR1 reads SNHLY; CDR2 reads FYNNEI. This CDR3 region has 14 residues.

The chain combines TRBV7-7 with TRBJ2-7; no firm D call. This CDR3 has 13 amino acids. From germline, CDR1 is SSHAT and CDR2 FNYEAQ (reference sequence). Trimming left V 1 base short and J 1 base short, with 5 bases between. The CDR3 DNA follows: TGTGCCAGCAGCTTAGATGCGTCCTACGAGCAGTACTTC. Its protein product is CASSLDASYEQYF.

The rearrangement joins TRBV5-1 to TRBJ2-2; TRBD1 might be the D (6 bases). Trimming shortened V by 4 bases and J by 4 bases, and 14 bases separated the two germline ends. This CDR3 region has 15 residues. Germline CDR1 is SGHRS and CDR2 is YFSETQ. CDR3 loop: CASSRTVGPTGELFF. CDR3 sequence (DNA): TGCGCCAGCAGCCGGACAGTTGGGCCCACCGGGGAGCTGTTTTTT.

This chain connects TRBV28 to TRBJ1-2; a weak D match, TRBD1 (6 bases). Germline assignment: CDR1 MDHEN and CDR2 SYDVKM. This CDR3 spans 13 amino acids. V was shortened by 8 bases and J by 1 base, with 11 bases between the two germline ends. CDR3 coding DNA: TGTGCCAGCTGGGCAGGGGTTAACTATGGCTACACCTTC. Protein: CASWAGVNYGYTF.

The chain has TRBV19 and TRBJ2-3, with D uncertain. The CDR3 consists of 13 residues. Germline CDR1 reads LNHDA; CDR2 reads SQIVND (reference sequence). Trimming took 7 bases from V and 2 from J, leaving 10 bases between them. In DNA form, the CDR3 reads TGTGCCAGTAAGTTCTCAAACACAGATACGCAGTATTTT. Encoded protein: CASKFSNTDTQYF. Looking up the rest from reference TRBV19 and TRBJ2-3 gives the full variable domain: DGGITQSPKYLFRKEGQNVTLSCEQNLNHDAMYWYRQDPGQGLRLIYYSQIVNDFQKGDIAEGYSVSREKKESFPLTVTSAQKNPTAFYLCASKFSNTDTQYFGPGTRLTVL.

CDR3 loop: CASSLEPREIEQFF. For the CDR3, the DNA is TGTGCCAGCAGTTTGGAACCGCGGGAGATTGAGCAGTTCTTC. This chain links TRBV28 with TRBJ2-1; 7 bases match TRBD2. The V segment lost 3 bases and the J segment 9 bases; nucleotides outside the gene matches: 8. The CDR3 is 14 residues long. The V gene's germline CDR1 is MDHEN and CDR2 SYDVKM. The full variable domain, completed using reference TRBV28 and TRBJ2-1, is DVKVTQSSRYLVKRTGEKVFLECVQDMDHENMFWYRQDPGLGLRLIYFSYDVKMKEKGDIPEGYSVSREKKERFSLILESASTNQTSMYLCASSLEPREIEQFFGPGTRLTVL.

This clone was detected a few times. Different DNA sequences within this sample yield the same CDR3. This rearrangement joins TRBV5-1 to TRBJ1-5; no clear D gene. The CDR3 sequence is 14 residues long. V dropped 0 bases and J dropped 2 bases, with 6 bases sitting between them. From germline, CDR1 is SGHRS and CDR2 YFSETQ. The CDR3 region is CASSLDGGNQPQHF. CDR3 DNA sequence: TGCGCCAGCAGCTTGGATGGCGGCAATCAGCCCCAGCATTTT.

The gene calls are TRBV19 and TRBJ2-1, with D hard to call. The CDR3 is 14 amino acids. V was pared by 5 bases and J by 9 bases, with 17 bases between. Germline CDR1 and CDR2: LNHDA and SQIVND (reference sequence). CDR3 sequence (DNA): TGTGCCAGTAGTCCACGGTATGTACAGCCTGAGCAGTTCTTC. Its translation: CASSPRYVQPEQFF. The variable domain in full, with the rest retrieved from reference TRBV19 and TRBJ2-1, is DGGITQSPKYLFRKEGQNVTLSCEQNLNHDAMYWYRQDPGQGLRLIYYSQIVNDFQKGDIAEGYSVSREKKESFPLTVTSAQKNPTAFYLCASSPRYVQPEQFFGPGTRLTVL.

The chain links TRBV27 to TRBJ2-7; 8 bases agree with TRBD2. V shed 4 bases and J 3 bases; nucleotides not matched to a gene: 5. Germline V CDR1 and CDR2: MNHEY, SMNVEV (reference sequence). CDR3 size: 14 residues. CDR3 DNA: TGTGCCAGCAGTTCCGGGAGGGCCCGCTACGAGCAGTACTTC. It encodes CASSSGRARYEQYF.

This clone came up a few times. The chain's CDR3 is CASRRSSGNEQFF. Here the CDR3 DNA reads TGTGCCAGCAGGCGGTCTAGCGGCAATGAGCAGTTCTTC. This chain uses TRBV11-2 with TRBJ2-1, with TRBD2 identical over 7 bases. J was trimmed by 6 bases and V by 6 bases; bases with no gene match: 5. The germline V gene encodes CDR1 SGHAT and CDR2 FQNNGV. The CDR3 runs 13 residues.

This clone was counted at least ten times. The chain has TRBV11-2 and TRBJ2-7; 8 nucleotides agree with TRBD2. The V segment lost 1 base and the J segment 7 bases; nucleotides outside the gene matches: 9. Germline assignment: CDR1 SGHAT and CDR2 FQNNGV. This CDR3 has 15 amino acids. The DNA of the CDR3 is TGTGCCAGCAGCTTAGCGGCGGGAGGCGAATGGGAGCAGTACTTC. It translates to CASSLAAGGEWEQYF.

This clone was detected once. V is TRBV5-1 and J is TRBJ1-5; tentative D call: TRBD1 (6 bases). CDR3 length equals 13 residues. Trimming removed 8 bases from V and 4 bases from J, with 13 bases in between. Per the germline V gene, CDR1 is SGHRS and CDR2 is YFSETQ. Written as DNA, the CDR3 is TGCGCCAGTAGACAGGACCCGAATCAGCCCCAGCATTTT. It codes for CASRQDPNQPQHF.

This sequence joins TRBV5-8 and TRBJ2-3, with 9 bases matching TRBD2. J gave up 8 bases and V 3 bases, and 10 bases lay outside the gene matches. The germline V gene has CDR1 SGHTS and CDR2 YDEGEE. CDR3 length equals 15 residues. This CDR3 reads CASSSGLAVRGTQYF. CDR3 coding DNA: TGTGCCAGCAGCTCGGGACTAGCAGTTCGGGGTACGCAGTATTTT.

This clone occurred once. The chain couples TRBV27 to TRBJ2-1, with D tentatively TRBD2 (5 bases). Trimming left V 1 base short and J 0 bases short, with 16 bases between. CDR1 and CDR2 from the germline V gene are MNHEY and SMNVEV (reference sequence). This CDR3 contains 18 residues. CDR3 sequence (DNA): TGTGCCAGCAGTTTATGGATGACTACGGCGGGCTCCTACAATGAGCAGTTCTTC. Encoded protein: CASSLWMTTAGSYNEQFF.